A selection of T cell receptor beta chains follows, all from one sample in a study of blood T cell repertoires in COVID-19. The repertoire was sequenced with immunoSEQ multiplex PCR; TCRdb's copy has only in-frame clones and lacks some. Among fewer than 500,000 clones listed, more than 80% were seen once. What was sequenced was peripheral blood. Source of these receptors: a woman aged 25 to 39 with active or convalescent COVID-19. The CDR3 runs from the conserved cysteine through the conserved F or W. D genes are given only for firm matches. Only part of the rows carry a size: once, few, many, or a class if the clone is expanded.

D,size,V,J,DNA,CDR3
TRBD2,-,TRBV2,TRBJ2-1,TGTGCCAGCGGTGGGGGACTAGCGGGAGGCTACAATGAGCAGTTCTTC,CASGGGLAGGYNEQFF
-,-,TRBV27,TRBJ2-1,TGTGCCAGCAGTTTCAGGGGCTCCTACAATGAGCAGTTCTTC,CASSFRGSYNEQFF
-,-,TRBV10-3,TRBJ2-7,TGTGCCATAGCCGAGGGGGGGACTTTTGCCTACGAGCAGTACTTC,CAIAEGGTFAYEQYF
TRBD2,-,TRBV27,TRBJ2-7,TGTGCCAGCGGCTACTCAGCGGGAGATAACGAGCAGTACTTC,CASGYSAGDNEQYF
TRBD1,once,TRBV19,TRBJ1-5,TGTGCCAGTAGTATGGTAGGGGGCGGTATCCAGCCCCAGCATTTT,CASSMVGGGIQPQHF
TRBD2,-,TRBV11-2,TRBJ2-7,TGTGCCAGCAGCTTAGCTGGGACTACCATCTCCTACGAGCAGTACTTC,CASSLAGTTISYEQYF
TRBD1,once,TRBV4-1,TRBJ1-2,TGCGCCAGCAGCCACCCCTACGGGGACAGGGAGGACTATGGCTACACCTTC,CASSHPYGDREDYGYTF
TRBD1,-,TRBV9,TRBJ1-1,TGTGCCAGCAGCGGGGGGACAGGGGGACGCACTGAAGCTTTCTTT,CASSGGTGGRTEAFF
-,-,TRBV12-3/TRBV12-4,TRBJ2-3,TGTGCCAGCAGGGGCCTAGCGACAGATACGCAGTATTTT,CASRGLATDTQYF
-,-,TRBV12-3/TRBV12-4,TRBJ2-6,TGTGCCAGTTTGGGGACAGGGGCCAACGTCCTGACTTTC,CASLGTGANVLTF
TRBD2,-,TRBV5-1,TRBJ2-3,TGCGCCAGCAGCCCCCCCGGACTAGCGGGGGATACAGATACGCAGTATTTT,CASSPPGLAGDTDTQYF
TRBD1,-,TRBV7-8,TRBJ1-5,TGTGCCAGCAGCCCGGACAGGGGACGCAATCAGCCCCAGCATTTT,CASSPDRGRNQPQHF
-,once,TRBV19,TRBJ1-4,TGTGCCAGTAGTATAGGTGTAATGAGAAAGTCAACTAATGAAAAACTGTTTTTT,CASSIGVMRKSTNEKLFF
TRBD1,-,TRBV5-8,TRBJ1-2,TGTGCCAGCAGCTTGCGAGGGGGCTTTGGCTACACCTTC,CASSLRGGFGYTF
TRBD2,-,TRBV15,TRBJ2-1,TGTGCCACCAGCAGAGATGATGTTTCCCTAGCGGCCTCCTACAATGAGCAGTTCTTC,CATSRDDVSLAASYNEQFF
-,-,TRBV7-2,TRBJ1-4,TGTGCCAGCAGCTTAGTCCGTACATTGGGGGCGACTAATGAAAAACTGTTTTTT,CASSLVRTLGATNEKLFF
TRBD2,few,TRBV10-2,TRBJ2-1,TGCGCCAGCAGTGATTTCTGGGAACTAGCGGGAGCAAATGAGCAGTTCTTC,CASSDFWELAGANEQFF
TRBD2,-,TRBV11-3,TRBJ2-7,TGTGCCAGCAGCCCGAGTAGCGGGAGCTCCTACGAGCAGTACTTC,CASSPSSGSSYEQYF
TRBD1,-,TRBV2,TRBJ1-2,TGTGCCAGCAGTGAAAGTGGACAGGGTTTCGCTGGCTACACCTTC,CASSESGQGFAGYTF
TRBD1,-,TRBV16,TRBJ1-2,TGTGCCAGCAGTTTTCCTGGGACAGGGGATAAAAATGGCTACACCTTC,CASSFPGTGDKNGYTF
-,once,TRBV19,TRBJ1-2,TGTGCCAGTAGTCCCGCAGGGAAAACTAACTATGGCTACACCTTC,CASSPAGKTNYGYTF
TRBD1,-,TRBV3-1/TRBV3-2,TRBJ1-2,TGTGCCAGCAGCCACCGGGACAGGGAGGGCGGCTACACCTTC,CASSHRDREGGYTF
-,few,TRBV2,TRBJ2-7,TGTGCCAGCAGCCTGACTCCTGCCTACGAGCAGTACTTC,CASSLTPAYEQYF
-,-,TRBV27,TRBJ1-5,TGTGCCAGCAGAGTAGGGGCCCTTAGCAATCAGCCCCAGCATTTT,CASRVGALSNQPQHF
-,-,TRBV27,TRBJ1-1,TGTGCCAGCAGCTCACAGGGAACTGAAGCTTTCTTT,CASSSQGTEAFF
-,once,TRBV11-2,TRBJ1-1,TGTGCCAGCAGCTTGCCAGGGCTCACTGAAGCTTTCTTT,CASSLPGLTEAFF
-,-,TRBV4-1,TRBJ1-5,TGCGCCAGCAGCCACCCAGGCGGCAATCAGCCCCAGCATTTT,CASSHPGGNQPQHF
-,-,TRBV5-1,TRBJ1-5,TGCGCCAGCAGCTTGGGGGGGCCTGATCAGCCCCAGCATTTT,CASSLGGPDQPQHF